The T cell receptor beta chain under discussion was sequenced for a study of breast tumors, draining lymph nodes, adjacent tissues. Study outcomes and limitations: Tumor TCR diversity was below lymph nodes but above nontumor tissue.

One entry per CDR3 protein, called by TCRdb with MiXCR from the multiplex PCR reads. The sample records around 290,000 distinct CDR3 sequences, 30% being singletons. Samples came from axillary lymph nodes draining the breast cancer. Germline values: CDR1 LGHNT, CDR2 FRNRAP. The CDR3 consists of 16 residues. With regard to this clonotype: Its antigen remains unknown. Just one base apart from a much larger clone, this may be a read error.

Sequenced material: axillary lymph node tissue. This clonotype was obtained from a female donor with breast cancer. Some clones in this sample may be carry-over from other donors' samples. The V gene is TRBV12-5, the J gene TRBJ1-2; possibly TRBD1 for D (5 bases). The CDR3 sequence is CASSLPLGGGNYGYTF. The CDR3 region has the DNA TGTGCCAGCAGTTTACCGCTGGGGGGGGGTAACTATGGCTACACCTTC.